This TCR beta chain derives from a study of OX40 agonist ivuxolimab in advanced cancers. Study background: Intravenous ivuxolimab at 0.01 to 10 mg/kg was given to patients every 2 weeks. Males comprised 70% to 90% of the group, whose mean age was around 62 years (range about 23 to 80). Among those treated, three patients had partial responses, one with hepatocellular carcinoma and two with cutaneous melanoma.

Method: immunoSEQ multiplex PCR; TCRdb's copy keeps in-frame clones and lacks some. The sample has over 55,000 clones; 70% to 90% are singletons. Patients with a history of autoimmune disease or on systemic immunosuppression were excluded. This CDR3 region has 13 residues. Trimming removed 2 bases from V and 7 bases from J, with 9 bases in between. In germline, CDR1 is MNHNS, CDR2 SASEGT. The TCR comes from an adult with an advanced solid tumor such as melanoma, head and neck, liver or kidney cancer. The sample was CD4+ or CD8+ T cells sorted from blood, taken in a trial of the OX40 agonist ivuxolimab. The J gene is TRBJ1-3, the V gene TRBV6-1; D is ambiguous. The CDR3, as DNA: TGTGCCAGCAGTGAAATTGGTTCTAACACCATATATTTT. This gives the protein CASSEIGSNTIYF.